The 27 T cell receptor beta chains in this list originate from one sample, sequenced in a study of control samples from healthy donors and cancer patients. Using immunoSEQ multiplex PCR, the repertoire was profiled, and TCRdb retains in-frame clones only, with some absent. The table includes nearly 200,000 clones, 91% detected once. Sequenced material: blood. These receptors were collected from a man aged 25-45 years in good health.

The V call is TRBV2, the J call TRBJ2-1; TRBD1 agrees at 7 bases. Germline trimming cut 8 bases from V and 4 bases from J; bases unmatched to any gene: 11. This CDR3 has 15 residues. Germline V gene lookup returns CDR1 SNHLY and CDR2 FYNNEI. This CDR3 reads CASQRSRTGYNEQFF. CDR3 coding DNA: TGTGCCAGCCAACGCTCGAGGACAGGATACAATGAGCAGTTCTTC.

This chain links TRBV10-3 with TRBJ1-2; possibly TRBD1 for D (5 bases). This CDR3 comprises 15 residues. V was shortened by 6 bases and J by 2 bases, with 16 bases between the two germline ends. The germline CDR1 and CDR2 sequences are ENHRY and SYGVKD. The CDR3, as DNA: TGTGCCATCAGCGAATCCGGGGCAGGGAACTATGGCTACACCTTC. Protein: CAISESGAGNYGYTF.

The chain recombines TRBV11-2 with TRBJ1-6; D is perhaps TRBD1 (6 bases). This CDR3 has 13 amino acids. V was pared by 5 bases and J by 9 bases, with 11 bases between. The germline CDR1 and CDR2 sequences are SGHAT and FQNNGV. Written as DNA, the CDR3 is TGTGCCAGCAGCCCCGGGGGGCTTTCACCCCTCCACTTT. As protein: CASSPGGLSPLHF.

The chain carries TRBV6-4 and TRBJ2-2, with unresolved D. Germline CDR1 MRHNA, CDR2 SNTAGT. The V and J ends lost 3 bases and 0 bases respectively, with 5 bases between them. The CDR3 has 14 amino acids. CDR3 DNA sequence: TGTGCCAGCAGTGATCCCTCGAACACCGGGGAGCTGTTTTTT. Amino acid sequence: CASSDPSNTGELFF.

V and J are TRBV12-5 and TRBJ1-4; no definite D call. The CDR3 runs 13 residues. V was pared by 8 bases and J by 3 bases, with 10 bases between. Germline assignment: CDR1 LGHNT and CDR2 FRNRAP. CDR3 coding DNA: TGTGCTAGTTCGGGGAGGCCTAATGAAAAACTGTTTTTT. Translation: CASSGRPNEKLFF.

This clone was found once. The chain combines TRBV27 with TRBJ2-3, with D possibly being TRBD1 or TRBD2 (6 bases each). The CDR3 totals 14 residues. CDR1 is MNHEY, CDR2 SMNVEV, per germline (reference sequence). Trimming removed 3 bases at V and 4 bases at J, with 11 bases between. Written as DNA, the CDR3 is TGTGCCAGCAGTTTGTGGGGGGCCGCAGATACGCAGTATTTT. It translates to CASSLWGAADTQYF.

The rearrangement joins TRBV7-2 to TRBJ1-1; D unclear. CDR1 and CDR2 from the germline V gene are SGHTA and FQGNSA. CDR3 size: 15 residues. V was shortened by 1 base and J by 3 bases, with 12 bases between the two germline ends. CDR3 protein: CASSLGGRVDTEAFF. The CDR3 bases are TGTGCCAGCAGCTTAGGGGGTCGTGTTGACACTGAAGCTTTCTTT. The variable domain in full, completed from reference TRBV7-2 and TRBJ1-1, reads GAGVSQSPSNKVTEKGKDVELRCDPISGHTALYWYRQSLGQGLEFLIYFQGNSAPDKSGLPSDRFSAERTGGSVSTLTIQRTQQEDSAVYLCASSLGGRVDTEAFFGQGTRLTVV.

The chain combines TRBV29-1 with TRBJ1-1, with TRBD1 as a possible D gene (5 bases). V was shortened by 3 bases and J by 3 bases, with 11 bases between the two germline ends. The V gene's germline CDR1 is SQVTM and CDR2 ANQGSEA. There are 13 residues in the CDR3. In DNA form, the CDR3 reads TGCAGCGTTGACCTGGGGACGGACACTGAAGCTTTCTTT. Translated: CSVDLGTDTEAFF.

In regard to this clone: Other DNA sequences of this sample code for an identical CDR3. The CDR3 loop reads CASSLGQGDQPQHF. DNA of the CDR3: TGCGCCAGCAGCTTGGGTCAGGGGGACCAGCCCCAGCATTTT. The chain links TRBV5-1 to TRBJ1-5; the match to TRBD1 covers 7 bases. The V segment lost 0 bases and the J segment 7 bases; nucleotides outside the gene matches: 4. Germline V gene lookup returns CDR1 SGHRS and CDR2 YFSETQ. This CDR3 comprises 14 residues.

This chain joins TRBV12-3 or TRBV12-4 and TRBJ1-1, with D uncertain. The CDR3 contains 13 residues. Trimming cost V 4 bases and J 1 base, with 7 bases left between them. Written as DNA, the CDR3 is TGTGCCAGCAGTTACCTGGGGAACACTGAAGCTTTCTTT. This translates into CASSYLGNTEAFF.

The CDR3 DNA reads as TGTGCCAGCAGCCCCGGGTGGCGGGGGGCCTACAATGAGCAGTTCTTC. Translation: CASSPGWRGAYNEQFF. The chain employs TRBV14 and TRBJ2-1; 8 bases agree with TRBD2. V was clipped by 4 bases and J by 2 bases; unmatched bases: 7. CDR3 size: 16 residues. Germline V CDR1 and CDR2: SGHDN, FVKESK.

The gene calls are TRBV19 and TRBJ2-7; 9 bases align to TRBD1. The CDR3 has 15 residues. CDR1 LNHDA and CDR2 SQIVND come from the germline V gene (reference sequence). V dropped 5 bases and J dropped 4; count of bases not matched to a gene: 9. The CDR3 region is CASSGLGQGVYEQYF. CDR3 coding DNA: TGTGCCAGTAGTGGATTGGGACAGGGCGTGTACGAGCAGTACTTC.

The chain is built from TRBV7-9 and TRBJ2-7; D gene uncertain. Trimming stripped 7 bases from V and 0 bases from J, with 13 bases between. The CDR3 sequence is 14 residues long. CDR1 is SEHNR and CDR2 is FQNEAQ in the germline V gene (reference sequence). The CDR3 sequence is CASTKSPSSYEQYF. For the CDR3, the DNA is TGTGCCAGCACCAAAAGTCCCTCCTCCTACGAGCAGTACTTC. Complete variable domain (other parts from reference TRBV7-9 and TRBJ2-7): DTGVSQNPRHKITKRGQNVTFRCDPISEHNRLYWYRQTLGQGPEFLTYFQNEAQLEKSRLLSDRFSAERPKGSFSTLEIQRTEQGDSAMYLCASTKSPSSYEQYFGPGTRLTVT.

The sample holds one count of this clone. The CDR3: CASSLSGTGAKTQYF. The DNA of the CDR3 is TGTGCCAGCAGTTTATCCGGGACAGGGGCGAAGACCCAGTACTTC. The J gene is TRBJ2-5, the V gene TRBV28, with 10 nucleotides matching TRBD1. This CDR3 spans 15 amino acids. V was clipped by 1 base and J by 6 bases; unmatched bases: 5. Germline CDR1 and CDR2: MDHEN and SYDVKM.

The chain recombines TRBV6-5 with TRBJ1-1; D gene uncertain. This CDR3 region has 13 residues. The germline V and J ends were trimmed by 4 bases and 4 bases, with 10 bases remaining between them. Germline V gene sequence: CDR1 MNHEY, CDR2 SVGAGI. CDR3 sequence (DNA): TGTGCCAGCAGTTCCCACGAGACCACTGAAGCTTTCTTT. This codes for CASSSHETTEAFF.

V usage is TRBV19 and J usage is TRBJ2-2; 7 positions agree with TRBD1. CDR1 and CDR2 (germline): LNHDA, SQIVND (reference sequence). With V trimmed by 7 bases and J by 0 bases, 5 bases remained unmatched. The CDR3 runs to 15 residues. CDR3 DNA sequence: TGTGCCAGTACCCCCGGGACAGCGAACACCGGGGAGCTGTTTTTT. Protein sequence: CASTPGTANTGELFF.

The rearrangement uses TRBV19 and TRBJ1-2, with D unresolved. This CDR3 is 13 amino acids long. Germline V CDR1 and CDR2: LNHDA, SQIVND (reference sequence). Trimming pared 3 bases from V and 3 bases from J, leaving 8 bases between. The CDR3 coding sequence is TGTGCCAGTAGTATTGACACCGACTATGGCTACACCTTC. Protein sequence: CASSIDTDYGYTF.

The chain combines TRBV29-1 with TRBJ2-3, with TRBD2 identical over 9 bases. Trimming cost V 0 bases and J 1 base; bases outside gene matches: 5. The CDR3 consists of 16 residues. Germline V gene sequence: CDR1 SQVTM, CDR2 ANQGSEA. The CDR3 loop reads CSVEDLPSGGTDTQYF. CDR3 bases: TGCAGCGTTGAAGATCTTCCTAGCGGGGGCACAGATACGCAGTATTTT.

The V gene is TRBV18, the J gene TRBJ2-2; D gene unclear. The length of the CDR3 is 14 residues. Germline V lookup: CDR1 KGHSH, CDR2 LQKENI. V was trimmed by 5 bases and J by 1 base, leaving 8 bases between them. The chain's CDR3 is CASSDFKNTGELFF. The CDR3 DNA follows: TGTGCCAGCTCAGACTTCAAGAACACCGGGGAGCTGTTTTTT.

The V gene is TRBV7-9, the J gene TRBJ1-4, with D unclear. The CDR3 spans 13 residues. V dropped 1 base and J dropped 6 bases, with 6 bases sitting between them. Germline V gene sequence: CDR1 SEHNR, CDR2 FQNEAQ (reference sequence). The CDR3 region has the DNA TGTGCCAGCAGCTTAGTCTCCCATGAAAAACTGTTTTTT. Translation: CASSLVSHEKLFF.

The J gene is TRBJ2-7, the V gene TRBV10-3; the D gene is possibly TRBD1 (7 bases). V lost 9 bases to trimming and J lost 3 bases, with 18 bases between them. Germline lookup yields CDR1 ENHRY and CDR2 SYGVKD. This CDR3 region has 14 residues. CDR3: CAMSSQGEDYEQYF. CDR3 nucleotides: TGTGCCATGAGTTCTCAGGGGGAGGACTACGAGCAGTACTTC.

The V and J genes are TRBV5-1 and TRBJ2-3; TRBD2 might be the D (5 bases). Trimming left V 2 bases short and J 4 bases short, with 14 bases between. This CDR3 spans 15 amino acids. The V gene's germline CDR1 is SGHRS and CDR2 YFSETQ. The CDR3 sequence is CASSFFFGSPDTQYF. Here the CDR3 DNA reads TGCGCCAGCAGCTTTTTCTTTGGGAGCCCAGATACGCAGTATTTT.

The chain combines TRBV7-9 with TRBJ2-7; D might be TRBD1 (6 bases). The CDR3 is made up of 13 amino acids. Trimming pared 2 bases from V and 6 bases from J, leaving 11 bases between. Germline CDR1 SEHNR, CDR2 FQNEAQ (reference sequence). CDR3 coding DNA: TGTGCCAGCAGCTTAACACAGGGCGGCGAGCAGTACTTC. As protein: CASSLTQGGEQYF.

The chain links TRBV10-1 to TRBJ2-2, with a tentative D call TRBD2 (5 bases). The V gene's germline CDR1 is WNHNN and CDR2 SYGVQD (reference sequence). This CDR3 spans 14 amino acids. The V gene lost 10 bases and the J gene lost 1 base, with 13 bases spanning the gap. CDR3 region: CATRRTGNTGELFF. CDR3 sequence (DNA): TGCGCCACCCGGAGGACGGGGAACACCGGGGAGCTGTTTTTT.

This chain links TRBV7-9 with TRBJ2-3, with 12 bases lining up with TRBD2. The CDR3 runs 16 residues. Trimming took 5 bases from V and 0 from J; bases not matched to a gene: 3. Germline CDR1 and CDR2: SEHNR and FQNEAQ (reference sequence). Here the CDR3 DNA reads TGTGCCAGCAGCCCTACTAGCGGGGGGAGCACAGATACGCAGTATTTT. Translation gives CASSPTSGGSTDTQYF.

The chain is built from TRBV19 and TRBJ1-6; D gene uncertain. Germline CDR1 LNHDA, CDR2 SQIVND (reference sequence). This CDR3 is 15 amino acids long. The V end was cut by 5 bases, the J end by 7 bases, with 15 bases between. The CDR3 protein is CASSSRARLNSPLHF. CDR3 bases: TGTGCCAGTAGTTCTCGGGCCCGACTCAATTCACCCCTCCACTTT.

This clone has only a few counts. This chain uses TRBV6-5 with TRBJ2-6, with a tentative D call TRBD2 (6 bases). The CDR3 contains 15 residues. CDR1 MNHEY and CDR2 SVGAGI come from the germline V gene. The V gene lost 7 bases and the J gene lost 2 bases, with 12 bases spanning the gap. Written as DNA, the CDR3 is TGTGCCAGCACCATAACGGGGGCTGGGGCCAACGTCCTGACTTTC. As protein: CASTITGAGANVLTF.